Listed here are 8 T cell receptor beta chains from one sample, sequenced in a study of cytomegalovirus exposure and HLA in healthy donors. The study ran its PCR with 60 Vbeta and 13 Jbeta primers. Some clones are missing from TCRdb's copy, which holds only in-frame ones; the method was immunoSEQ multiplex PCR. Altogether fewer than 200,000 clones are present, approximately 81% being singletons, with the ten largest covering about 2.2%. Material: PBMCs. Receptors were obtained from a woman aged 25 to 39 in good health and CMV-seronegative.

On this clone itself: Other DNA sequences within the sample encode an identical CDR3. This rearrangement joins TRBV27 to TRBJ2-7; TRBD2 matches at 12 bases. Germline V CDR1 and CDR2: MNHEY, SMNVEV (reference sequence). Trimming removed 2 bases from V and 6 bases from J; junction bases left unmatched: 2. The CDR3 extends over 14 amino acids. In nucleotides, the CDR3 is TGTGCCAGCAGTTTAAGACTAGCGGGAGTCGAGCAGTACTTC. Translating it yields CASSLRLAGVEQYF.

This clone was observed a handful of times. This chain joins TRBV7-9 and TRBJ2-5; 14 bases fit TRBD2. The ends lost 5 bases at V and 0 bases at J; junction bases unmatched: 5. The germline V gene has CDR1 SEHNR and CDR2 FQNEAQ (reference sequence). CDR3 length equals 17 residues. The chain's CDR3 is CASSIGTSGSYQETQYF. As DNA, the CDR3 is TGTGCCAGCAGCATCGGGACTAGCGGGAGCTACCAAGAGACCCAGTACTTC.

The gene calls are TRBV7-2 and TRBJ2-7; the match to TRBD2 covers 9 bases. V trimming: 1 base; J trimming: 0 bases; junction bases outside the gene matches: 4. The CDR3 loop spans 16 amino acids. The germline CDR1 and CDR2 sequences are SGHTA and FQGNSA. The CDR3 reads CASSLVAGATSYEQYF. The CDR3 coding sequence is TGTGCCAGCAGCTTAGTAGCGGGGGCAACCTCCTACGAGCAGTACTTC.

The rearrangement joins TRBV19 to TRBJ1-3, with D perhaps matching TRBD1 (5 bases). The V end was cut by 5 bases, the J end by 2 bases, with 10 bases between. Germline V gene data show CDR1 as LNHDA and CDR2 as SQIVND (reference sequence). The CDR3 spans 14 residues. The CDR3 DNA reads TGTGCCAGTAGTGTCGGGGGAACTGGAAACACCATATATTTT. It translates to CASSVGGTGNTIYF.

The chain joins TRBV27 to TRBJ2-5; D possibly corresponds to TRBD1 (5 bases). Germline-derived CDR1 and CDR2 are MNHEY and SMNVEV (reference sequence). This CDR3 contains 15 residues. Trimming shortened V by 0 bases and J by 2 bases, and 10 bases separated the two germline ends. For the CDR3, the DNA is TGTGCCAGCAGTTTATCTTGGCAGGGTCAAGAGACCCAGTACTTC. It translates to CASSLSWQGQETQYF.

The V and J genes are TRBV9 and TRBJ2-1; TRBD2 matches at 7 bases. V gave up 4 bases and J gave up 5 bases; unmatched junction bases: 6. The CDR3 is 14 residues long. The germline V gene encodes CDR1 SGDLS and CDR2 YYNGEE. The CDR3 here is CASSPSGGDNEQFF. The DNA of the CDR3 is TGTGCCAGCAGCCCGTCGGGGGGAGACAATGAGCAGTTCTTC.

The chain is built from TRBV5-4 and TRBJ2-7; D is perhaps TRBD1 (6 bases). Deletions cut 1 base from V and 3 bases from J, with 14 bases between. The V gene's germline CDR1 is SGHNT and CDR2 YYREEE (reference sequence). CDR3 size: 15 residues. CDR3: CASSLQGRGRYEQYF. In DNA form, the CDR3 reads TGTGCCAGCAGCTTGCAGGGGCGCGGACGCTACGAGCAGTACTTC.

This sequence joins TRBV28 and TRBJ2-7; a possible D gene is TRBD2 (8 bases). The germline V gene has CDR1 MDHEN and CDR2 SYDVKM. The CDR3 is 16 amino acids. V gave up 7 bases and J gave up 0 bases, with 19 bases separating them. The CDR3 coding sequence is TGTGCCAGCACCGGGGGGGCAGGGGGTTTCTCCTACGAGCAGTACTTC. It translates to CASTGGAGGFSYEQYF.